This T cell receptor beta chain derives from a study of T-cell reconstitution after alpha-beta-depleted transplantation in children. Unique molecular identifiers were incorporated into the prepared TCRbeta library. TCRdb analysed the PCR reads with MiXCR anew, one entry per CDR3 protein. The profile shows about 210,000 distinct CDR3 sequences, roughly 15% of them singletons. The table lists this clonotype with a few counts. Antigen: not known. The study's findings and limits: Reportedly, roughly two months post-transplant, alpha-beta T cells arose from several hundred expanded graft clones. After transplant, high TCRbeta diversity at day 60 in some patients arose from surviving recipient T cells and thymic progenitors. Hyperexpanded clones declined; after one year, newly produced T cells mostly supplied diversity.

V was shortened by 3 bases and J by 1 base, with 17 bases between the two germline ends. The CDR3 extends over 17 amino acids. This TCR came from a male patient aged 2 to 9 who had a stem cell transplant for acute lymphoblastic leukemia, so the T cells may come from the graft donor. This chain links TRBV12-3 or TRBV12-4 with TRBJ2-3; D is possibly TRBD2 (5 bases). The specimen comprised PBMCs, mostly from graft donor cells, sampled 360 days after TCRalphabeta/CD19-depleted stem cell transplant. This chain's CDR3 is CASSFSRLASRTDTQYF. In nucleotides, the CDR3 is TGTGCCAGCAGTTTTAGCCGCTTGGCTAGCCGCACAGATACGCAGTATTTT.